These 29 T cell receptor beta chains came from one sample sequenced in a study of technical replicates of blood from a few donors. Produced via immunoSEQ multiplex PCR; TCRdb's table is partial and in-frame only. The data show 85,000 to 95,000 clones, around 96% seen once. Material: T cells isolated from PBMCs. The receptor source for this set is a human donor in good health.

The chain recombines TRBV13 with TRBJ2-3; D is perhaps TRBD1 (6 bases). This CDR3 comprises 16 residues. Germline V CDR1 and CDR2: PRHDT, FYEKMQ (reference sequence). Deletions cut 5 bases from V and 1 base from J, with 16 bases between. CDR3 in amino acids: CASSTRTDGGTDTQYF. CDR3 DNA: TGTGCCAGCAGCACTAGGACAGATGGGGGCACAGATACGCAGTATTTT. The full variable domain, its missing parts supplied by reference TRBV13 and TRBJ2-3, is AAGVIQSPRHLIKEKRETATLKCYPIPRHDTVYWYQQGPGQDPQFLISFYEKMQSDKGSIPDRFSAQQFSDYHSELNMSSLELGDSALYFCASSTRTDGGTDTQYFGPGTRLTVL.

The chain combines TRBV18 with TRBJ1-2; D may be TRBD1 (5 bases). The CDR3 extends over 15 amino acids. Germline-derived CDR1 and CDR2 are KGHSH and LQKENI. V was pared by 0 bases and J by 8 bases, with 16 bases between. CDR3 sequence: CASSPPAQDKSGYTF. In DNA form, the CDR3 reads TGTGCCAGCTCACCACCTGCACAGGACAAAAGCGGCTACACCTTC.

The chain recombines TRBV6-1 with TRBJ1-1, with D tentatively TRBD1 (5 bases). The CDR3 length is 14 residues. Germline CDR1 and CDR2: MNHNS and SASEGT. V gave up 6 bases and J gave up 0 bases, with 11 bases separating them. CDR3 region: CASSIGDLNTEAFF. The DNA of the CDR3 is TGTGCCAGCAGCATCGGGGACTTGAACACTGAAGCTTTCTTT.

The J gene is TRBJ1-1, the V gene TRBV19; D not certain. The CDR3 extends over 12 amino acids. V was trimmed by 7 bases and J by 2 bases, leaving 8 bases between them. In germline, CDR1 is LNHDA, CDR2 SQIVND (reference sequence). Here the CDR3 DNA reads TGTGCCAGTACTAACTTAAACACTGAAGCTTTCTTT. This gives the protein CASTNLNTEAFF.

The chain recombines TRBV4-3 with TRBJ2-5; D is unclear. This CDR3 has 13 amino acids. Germline loops: CDR1 LGHNA, CDR2 YSLEER. Trimming left V 0 bases short and J 1 base short, with 3 bases between. CDR3 in DNA: TGCGCCAGCAGCCAAGATCTCCAAGAGACCCAGTACTTC. Translated: CASSQDLQETQYF.

The chain employs TRBV7-2 and TRBJ2-7; D remains unclear. The V end lost 3 bases, the J end lost 4 bases, and 10 bases lay between the germline ends. The CDR3 loop spans 13 amino acids. Germline CDR1 SGHTA, CDR2 FQGNSA. DNA of the CDR3: TGTGCCAGCAGCTTGCCCCAGTCTTACGAGCAGTACTTC. This gives the protein CASSLPQSYEQYF. Combining the CDR3 with reference TRBV7-2 and TRBJ2-7 gives the whole variable domain GAGVSQSPSNKVTEKGKDVELRCDPISGHTALYWYRQSLGQGLEFLIYFQGNSAPDKSGLPSDRFSAERTGGSVSTLTIQRTQQEDSAVYLCASSLPQSYEQYFGPGTRLTVT.

V gene TRBV7-6 combines with J gene TRBJ1-2; 8 bases match TRBD1. The V segment lost 2 bases and the J segment 4 bases; nucleotides outside the gene matches: 3. The CDR3 runs to 14 residues. Germline loops: CDR1 SGHVS, CDR2 FNYEAQ. The CDR3, as DNA: TGTGCCAGCAGCTTAAGCGACAGGGGCTATGGCTACACCTTC. Amino acids: CASSLSDRGYGYTF.

The gene calls are TRBV6-6 and TRBJ2-1; a possible D gene is TRBD1 (5 bases). The CDR3 runs 14 residues. CDR1 and CDR2 from the germline V gene are MNHNY and SVGAGI (reference sequence). Trimming cost V 10 bases and J 0 bases, with 13 bases left between them. CDR3 amino acids: CAIQRGASYNEQFF. The CDR3 DNA reads as TGTGCCATCCAAAGGGGCGCCTCCTACAATGAGCAGTTCTTC.

V gene TRBV10-3 combines with J gene TRBJ1-1; TRBD1 matches at 8 bases. Trimming cost V 5 bases and J 5 bases; bases outside gene matches: 10. The CDR3 loop spans 15 amino acids. From germline, CDR1 is ENHRY and CDR2 SYGVKD. CDR3 region: CAISSSTGGVTEAFF. CDR3 DNA sequence: TGTGCCATCAGTTCTTCAACAGGGGGAGTTACTGAAGCTTTCTTT.

The gene calls are TRBV4-1 and TRBJ2-5, with a possible D match to TRBD1 (6 bases). The CDR3 length is 15 residues. In germline, CDR1 is MGHRA, CDR2 YSYEKL. Trimming took off 0 bases at V and 2 bases at J, with 10 bases between the two ends. The CDR3 coding sequence is TGCGCCAGCAGCCAAGATGAGACAGGTCAAGAGACCCAGTACTTC. As protein: CASSQDETGQETQYF.

The chain has TRBV11-3 and TRBJ2-5, with 7 bases lining up with TRBD1. V dropped 4 bases and J dropped 2; count of bases not matched to a gene: 4. The CDR3 runs to 14 residues. Germline V gene lookup returns CDR1 SGHNT and CDR2 YENEEA. The CDR3 DNA reads as TGTGCCAGCAGCTCGTCGGGACAGCAAGAGACCCAGTACTTC. This encodes CASSSSGQQETQYF.

The chain combines TRBV7-2 with TRBJ1-1; D gene uncertain. Germline-derived CDR1 and CDR2 are SGHTA and FQGNSA. Trimming removed 4 bases from V and 0 bases from J, with 12 bases in between. The CDR3 has 15 residues. The DNA for the CDR3 is TGTGCCAGCAGCTCGACCGGGAGGGTGAACACTGAAGCTTTCTTT. The encoded protein is CASSSTGRVNTEAFF.

The CDR3 sequence is CASSRDAKNIQYF. In DNA, the CDR3 is TGTGCCAGCAGTCGGGATGCCAAAAACATTCAGTACTTC. V usage is TRBV2 and J usage is TRBJ2-4; D is perhaps TRBD2 (5 bases). Germline V lookup: CDR1 SNHLY, CDR2 FYNNEI. The CDR3 totals 13 residues. V lost 5 bases, J lost 1 base, and 6 bases lay in between.

This chain uses TRBV4-1 with TRBJ1-5, with 8 positions matching TRBD1. The CDR3 totals 15 residues. CDR1 MGHRA and CDR2 YSYEKL come from the germline V gene. The trim removed 3 bases at V and 2 bases at J, leaving 3 bases unmatched. The CDR3 sequence is CASSQRGQGNQPQHF. CDR3 sequence (DNA): TGCGCCAGCAGCCAGAGGGGACAGGGCAATCAGCCCCAGCATTTT.

The rearrangement joins TRBV6-5 to TRBJ2-1; D might be TRBD2 (6 bases). V lost 4 bases and J 2 bases, leaving 12 bases between the germline ends. CDR3 length equals 15 residues. Germline loops: CDR1 MNHEY, CDR2 SVGAGI. CDR3 residues: CASSSGGPPYNEQFF. Written as DNA, the CDR3 is TGTGCCAGCAGTTCCGGGGGTCCCCCCTACAATGAGCAGTTCTTC.

CDR3 residues: CASSFVQGVRTYEQYF. CDR3 DNA: TGTGCCAGCAGCTTCGTACAGGGTGTCAGGACCTACGAGCAGTACTTC. The chain combines TRBV5-8 with TRBJ2-7; perhaps TRBD1 as D (6 bases). This CDR3 is built from 16 residues. V was shortened by 2 bases and J by 2 bases, with 17 bases between the two germline ends. Germline CDR1 reads SGHTS; CDR2 reads YDEGEE.

The CDR3 spells CASGGEAGELFF. CDR3 in DNA: TGTGCCAGCGGGGGGGAAGCCGGGGAGCTGTTTTTT. The J gene is TRBJ2-2, the V gene TRBV6-5; 7 bases map to TRBD2. Germline loops: CDR1 MNHEY, CDR2 SVGAGI. The CDR3 consists of 12 residues. V shed 8 bases and J 6 bases; nucleotides not matched to a gene: 3.

The chain uses TRBV5-6 and TRBJ2-7; TRBD1 agrees at 9 bases. The CDR3 is made up of 15 amino acids. Losses at the gene ends were 4 bases for V and 1 base for J; bases not matched to a gene: 6. Germline V gene data show CDR1 as SGHDT and CDR2 as YYEEEE. The CDR3 reads CASSDTGGLSYEQYF. CDR3 bases: TGTGCCAGCAGCGACACAGGGGGCCTTTCCTACGAGCAGTACTTC. The complete variable domain, with remaining parts taken from reference TRBV5-6 and TRBJ2-7, reads DAGVTQSPTHLIKTRGQQVTLRCSPKSGHDTVSWYQQALGQGPQFIFQYYEEEERQRGNFPDRFSGHQFPNYSSELNVNALLLGDSALYLCASSDTGGLSYEQYFGPGTRLTVT.

V and J are TRBV10-3 and TRBJ1-5; 8 bases are a match to TRBD1. The CDR3 has 14 amino acids. Trimming cost V 5 bases and J 2 bases; bases outside gene matches: 2. Germline V gene sequence: CDR1 ENHRY, CDR2 SYGVKD. CDR3 sequence (DNA): TGTGCCATCAGTCAGGACAGGGGCAATCAGCCCCAGCATTTT. Translation: CAISQDRGNQPQHF.

A few counts support this clone. The rearrangement uses TRBV18 and TRBJ2-7, with 7 positions matching TRBD1. CDR3 length: 15 amino acids. Unmatched junction bases numbered 10, after V lost 5 bases and J lost 3 bases. Germline V gene lookup returns CDR1 KGHSH and CDR2 LQKENI. The CDR3 bases are TGTGCCAGCTCAAAAGCCGGGACAGAGAGCTACGAGCAGTACTTC. Its translation is CASSKAGTESYEQYF.

V and J are TRBV27 and TRBJ2-7; D gene unclear. V was shortened by 3 bases and J by 0 bases, with 12 bases between the two germline ends. The length of the CDR3 is 15 residues. Germline V gene sequence: CDR1 MNHEY, CDR2 SMNVEV (reference sequence). CDR3 in DNA: TGTGCCAGCAGTTTGGCAATAGCAACCTCCTACGAGCAGTACTTC. Its translation is CASSLAIATSYEQYF.

The chain is built from TRBV7-3 and TRBJ2-1, with D unclear. Germline-derived CDR1 and CDR2 are SGHTA and FQGTGA. The V and J ends lost 5 bases and 0 bases respectively, with 17 bases between them. CDR3 length: 17 amino acids. CDR3 loop: CASSQPPPESSYNEQFF. The CDR3 DNA sequence: TGTGCCAGCAGCCAGCCCCCCCCGGAGAGCTCCTACAATGAGCAGTTCTTC.

V usage is TRBV28 and J usage is TRBJ2-3; D remains unclear. Trimming left V 2 bases short and J 2 bases short, with 8 bases between. This CDR3 comprises 14 residues. Germline lookup yields CDR1 MDHEN and CDR2 SYDVKM. DNA of the CDR3: TGTGCCAGCAGTTTAACGGGTGACACAGATACGCAGTATTTT. Its translation is CASSLTGDTDTQYF.

In the case of this clone: The junction shows a germline mismatch at one end, possibly a read error. The V gene is TRBV27, the J gene TRBJ2-7; 8 bases map to TRBD2. Germline-derived CDR1 and CDR2 are MNHEY and SMNVEV (reference sequence). The CDR3 runs 12 residues. The CDR3 is CASSFPGRAPTF. As DNA, the CDR3 is TGTGCCAGCAGTTTTCCCGGGAGGGCCCCTACCTTC.

This clone was seen once. This chain connects TRBV4-1 to TRBJ1-1, with D maybe TRBD1 (6 bases). Germline V CDR1 and CDR2: MGHRA, YSYEKL. This CDR3 is built from 13 residues. Trimming took off 0 bases at V and 11 bases at J, with 13 bases between the two ends. CDR3 region: CASSQDQGWGAFF. The CDR3 coding sequence is TGCGCCAGCAGCCAAGATCAGGGGTGGGGGGCTTTCTTT.

V gene TRBV6-6 combines with J gene TRBJ2-7, with D possibly matching TRBD1 (5 bases). The CDR3 contains 12 residues. The V end was cut by 3 bases, the J end by 7 bases, with 10 bases between. In germline, CDR1 is MNHNY, CDR2 SVGAGI (reference sequence). The chain's CDR3 is CASSYLDSEQYF. In DNA form, the CDR3 reads TGTGCCAGCAGTTATCTCGACAGTGAGCAGTACTTC.

This clone showed up just once. The chain recombines TRBV9 with TRBJ2-7; TRBD1 is a possible D gene (5 bases). The germline V and J ends were trimmed by 3 bases and 2 bases, with 12 bases remaining between them. CDR1 and CDR2 (germline): SGDLS, YYNGEE. The CDR3 consists of 14 residues. CDR3 amino acids: CASSGGHGAYEQYF. The DNA of the CDR3 is TGTGCCAGCAGCGGGGGCCATGGGGCCTACGAGCAGTACTTC.

The chain employs TRBV7-2 and TRBJ2-3; tentative D call: TRBD2 (5 bases). The germline CDR1 and CDR2 sequences are SGHTA and FQGNSA. The CDR3 runs to 14 residues. Trimming cost V 1 base and J 5 bases, with 10 bases left between them. Written as DNA, the CDR3 is TGTGCCAGCAGCTTAGGCCGGGGAATAGATACGCAGTATTTT. Residues: CASSLGRGIDTQYF.

The gene calls are TRBV28 and TRBJ2-7; 8 positions agree with TRBD2. V trimming: 5 bases; J trimming: 4 bases; junction bases outside the gene matches: 10. Germline CDR1 reads MDHEN; CDR2 reads SYDVKM. The CDR3 totals 15 residues. Here the CDR3 DNA reads TGTGCCAGCAGTAGTAGCGGGGCTATTCGGTACGAGCAGTACTTC. This translates into CASSSSGAIRYEQYF. Based on the CDR3 plus reference TRBV28 and TRBJ2-7, the full variable domain is DVKVTQSSRYLVKRTGEKVFLECVQDMDHENMFWYRQDPGLGLRLIYFSYDVKMKEKGDIPEGYSVSREKKERFSLILESASTNQTSMYLCASSSSGAIRYEQYFGPGTRLTVT.